This T cell receptor (beta chain) came from a study of CD4 T cell repertoires in COVID-19. Background on the study: After 9 to 11 days of IL-2 expansion, CFSE-low cells were relabeled and restimulated with other coronavirus spikes. The study's findings and limits: Sharing of several most expanded SARS-CoV-2-reactive clonotypes across memory subsets suggested intraclonal diversification. Some SARS-CoV-2 clonotypes, between roughly 7 and 27%, recurred in SARS-CoV and/or HKU1 cultures.

Produced via immunoSEQ multiplex PCR; TCRdb's table is partial and in-frame only. The data show roughly 23,000 clones, 80% to 90% seen once. Germline lookup yields CDR1 SGHVS and CDR2 FQNEAQ. The CDR3 is 19 residues long. Trimming shortened V by 2 bases and J by 0 bases, and 17 bases separated the two germline ends. These memory T cells were uncultured and sequenced directly after ex vivo isolation. In regard to this clone: Its matching antigen is unknown.

The TCR was taken from a human donor who had COVID-19. Here the sequenced sample was central memory CD4+ T cells from blood, taken before the COVID-19 pandemic. The V and J genes are TRBV7-8 and TRBJ2-6; no clear D gene. The CDR3 is CASSLRRGRHHSGANVLTF. In nucleotides, the CDR3 is TGTGCCAGCAGCTTACGAAGAGGCCGCCACCACTCTGGGGCCAACGTCCTGACTTTC.